The clone carrying this TCR beta chain was detected many times. The sequenced fragment ends 3 residues before the CDR3 boundary, so the rest is inferred from the germline J gene. The sample belongs to a study of T cell clonality in common variable immunodeficiency. CDR1 DFQATT and CDR2 SNEGSKA come from the germline V gene (reference sequence). The CDR3 contains 12 residues. Some clones are missing from TCRdb's copy, which holds only in-frame ones; the method was immunoSEQ multiplex PCR. Observed in the sample are 40,000 or so clones, none of them singletons. Both groups were predominantly of Caucasian heritage.

This sequence joins TRBV20-1 and TRBJ1-1; D is possibly TRBD1 (6 bases). The sequencing sample was made of peripheral blood mononuclear cells. This clonotype originated in a person aged 18 to 70 in good health. This chain's CDR3 is CSADGQSRRAFF. The sequenced part of the CDR3 DNA is TGCAGTGCTGATGGACAGTCAAGGCGG.